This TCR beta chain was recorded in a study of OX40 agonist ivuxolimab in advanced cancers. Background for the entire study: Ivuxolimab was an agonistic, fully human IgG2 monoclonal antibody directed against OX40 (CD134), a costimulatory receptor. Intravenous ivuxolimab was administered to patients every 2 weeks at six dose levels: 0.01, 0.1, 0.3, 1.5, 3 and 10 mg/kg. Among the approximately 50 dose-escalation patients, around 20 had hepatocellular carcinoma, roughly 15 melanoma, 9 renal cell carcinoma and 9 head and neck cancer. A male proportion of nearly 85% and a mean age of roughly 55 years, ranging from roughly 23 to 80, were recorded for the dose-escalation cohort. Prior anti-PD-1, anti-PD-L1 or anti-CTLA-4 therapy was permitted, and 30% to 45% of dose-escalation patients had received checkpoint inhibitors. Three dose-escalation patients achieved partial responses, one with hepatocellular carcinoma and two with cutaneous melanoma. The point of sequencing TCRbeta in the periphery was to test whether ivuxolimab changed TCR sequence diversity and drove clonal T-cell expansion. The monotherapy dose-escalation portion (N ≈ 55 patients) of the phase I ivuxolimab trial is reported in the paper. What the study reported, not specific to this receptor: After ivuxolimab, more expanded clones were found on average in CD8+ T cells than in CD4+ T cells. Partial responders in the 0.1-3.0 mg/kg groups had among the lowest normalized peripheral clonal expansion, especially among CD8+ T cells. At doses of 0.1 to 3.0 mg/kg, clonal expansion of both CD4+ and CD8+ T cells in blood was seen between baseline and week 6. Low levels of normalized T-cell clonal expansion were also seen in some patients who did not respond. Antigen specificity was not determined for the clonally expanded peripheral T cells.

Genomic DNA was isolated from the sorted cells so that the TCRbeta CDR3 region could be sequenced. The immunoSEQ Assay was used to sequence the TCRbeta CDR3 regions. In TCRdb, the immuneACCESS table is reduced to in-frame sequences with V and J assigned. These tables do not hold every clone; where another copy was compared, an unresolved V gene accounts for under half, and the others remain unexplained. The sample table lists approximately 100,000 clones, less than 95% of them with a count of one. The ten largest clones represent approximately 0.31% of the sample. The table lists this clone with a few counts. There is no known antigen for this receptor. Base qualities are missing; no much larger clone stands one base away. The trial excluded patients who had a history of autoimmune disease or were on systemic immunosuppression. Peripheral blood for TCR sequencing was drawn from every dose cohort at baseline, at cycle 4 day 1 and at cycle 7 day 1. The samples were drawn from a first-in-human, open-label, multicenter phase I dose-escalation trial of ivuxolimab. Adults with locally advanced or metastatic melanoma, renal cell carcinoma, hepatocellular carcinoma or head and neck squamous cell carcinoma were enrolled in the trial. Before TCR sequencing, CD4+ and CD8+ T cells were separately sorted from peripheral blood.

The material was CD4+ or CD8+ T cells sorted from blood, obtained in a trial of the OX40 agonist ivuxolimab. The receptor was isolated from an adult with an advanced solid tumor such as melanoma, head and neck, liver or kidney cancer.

DNA sequence: TGTGCCAGCAGACCTCTTAGCGGGAGAGGAGACAATGAGCAGTTCTTC. The encoded protein is CASRPLSGRGDNEQFF. This chain joins TRBV28 to TRBJ2-1; 9 bases in the middle match TRBD2. The CDR3 runs 16 residues from the cysteine to the phenylalanine. This entry keeps only the CDR3 DNA: 48 bases, framed from base 1. From the germline V gene, CDR1 is MDHEN and CDR2 is SYDVKM. Trimming accounts for 6 bases at V and 5 bases at J, while the number of junction bases matched to no gene is 11.